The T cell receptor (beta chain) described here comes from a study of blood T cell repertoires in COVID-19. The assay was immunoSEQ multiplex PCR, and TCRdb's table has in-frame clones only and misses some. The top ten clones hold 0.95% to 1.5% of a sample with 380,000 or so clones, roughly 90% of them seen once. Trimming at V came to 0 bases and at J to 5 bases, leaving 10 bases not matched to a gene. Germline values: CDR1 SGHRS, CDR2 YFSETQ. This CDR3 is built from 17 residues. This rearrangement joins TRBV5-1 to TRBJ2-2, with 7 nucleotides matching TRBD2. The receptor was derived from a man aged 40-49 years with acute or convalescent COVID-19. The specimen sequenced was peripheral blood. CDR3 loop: CASSLGSAGELTGELFF. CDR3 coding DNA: TGCGCCAGCAGCTTGGGTTCGGCGGGGGAGCTAACCGGGGAGCTGTTTTTT.